Sequencing of this T cell receptor (beta chain) was carried out in a study of cytotoxic CD8 clonotypes in ibrutinib-treated CLL. About the study: Mean yields were around 260,000 productive templates and some 90,000 productive rearrangements per sample.

Targeted sequencing depth ranged from 1 in 200,000 to 1 in 1 million T cells. TCRdb's table, derived via immunoSEQ multiplex PCR, lists solely in-frame clones and lacks some. The sample includes 45,000 to 50,000 clones, approximately 50% of them seen just once. This clone was picked up a small number of times. The germline CDR1 and CDR2 sequences are SGHTS and YDEGEE. With 4 bases removed from V and 1 base from J, the gap between germline ends came to 9 bases. This CDR3 has 14 amino acids. This sequence originates from a human donor with chronic lymphocytic leukemia. Sequenced material: PBMCs, taken after 12 months of ibrutinib treatment. The V and J genes are TRBV5-8 and TRBJ1-3; no reliable D call. CDR3 in amino acids: CASSPTLSGNTIYF. CDR3 nucleotides: TGTGCCAGCAGCCCGACGCTGTCTGGAAACACCATATATTTT.